A selection of T cell receptor beta chains follows, all from one sample in a study of cytomegalovirus exposure and HLA in healthy donors. Data came from immunoSEQ multiplex PCR; TCRdb stores just in-frame clones and leaves some out. The repertoire includes approximately 100,000 clones, 75% to 85% of them detected once, and 2% to 2.5% sits in the top ten. Sequencing was carried out using PBMCs. Every receptor here comes from a man aged 18 to 30 in good health and CMV-seronegative. The CDR3 runs from the conserved cysteine through the conserved F or W. A D gene is named only where the DNA matches it firmly. Size is stated for part of the rows, as once, few or many counts, or as a class when the clone is expanded.

D gene: -; J gene: TRBJ2-5; clone size: -; V gene: TRBV27; CDR3 protein: CASSLSRQPQETQYF; CDR3 DNA: TGTGCCAGCAGTTTATCGCGGCAGCCACAAGAGACCCAGTACTTC
D gene: -; J gene: TRBJ1-1; clone size: -; V gene: TRBV5-1; CDR3 protein: CASSLFMLQGGSNEAFF; CDR3 DNA: TGCGCCAGCAGCTTGTTTATGTTGCAGGGCGGGAGTAACGAAGCTTTCTTT
D gene: TRBD1; J gene: TRBJ2-7; clone size: once; V gene: TRBV19; CDR3 protein: CASSLTGSSYEQYF; CDR3 DNA: TGTGCCAGTAGTCTGACAGGGAGCTCCTACGAGCAGTACTTC
D gene: -; J gene: TRBJ1-2; clone size: -; V gene: TRBV20-1; CDR3 protein: CSAIETHRRIF; CDR3 DNA: TGCAGTGCCATAGAGACCCATCGGAGAATCTTC
D gene: -; J gene: TRBJ1-2; clone size: -; V gene: TRBV2; CDR3 protein: CASSVTEAYGYTF; CDR3 DNA: TGTGCCAGCAGTGTCACTGAGGCCTATGGCTACACCTTC
D gene: -; J gene: TRBJ1-2; clone size: -; V gene: TRBV19; CDR3 protein: CASSSRGGEGYTF; CDR3 DNA: TGTGCCAGTAGTTCCCGGGGAGGGGAAGGCTACACCTTC
D gene: TRBD1; J gene: TRBJ1-6; clone size: -; V gene: TRBV18; CDR3 protein: CASSPGQDANSPLHF; CDR3 DNA: TGTGCCAGCTCACCGGGACAGGACGCGAATTCACCCCTCCACTTT
D gene: -; J gene: TRBJ2-2; clone size: -; V gene: TRBV10-2; CDR3 protein: CASSGGIFHGGELFF; CDR3 DNA: TGCGCCAGCAGCGGAGGGATTTTTCATGGCGGGGAGCTGTTTTTT
D gene: -; J gene: TRBJ1-3; clone size: -; V gene: TRBV10-3; CDR3 protein: CATRQVTSGNTIYF; CDR3 DNA: TGTGCCACAAGACAGGTGACCTCTGGAAACACCATATATTTT
D gene: -; J gene: TRBJ1-5; clone size: -; V gene: TRBV6-1; CDR3 protein: CASRDNYSNQPQHF; CDR3 DNA: TGTGCCAGCAGGGACAATTATAGCAATCAGCCCCAGCATTTT
D gene: -; J gene: TRBJ1-4; clone size: -; V gene: TRBV6-4; CDR3 protein: CASSDLGGSSNEKLFF; CDR3 DNA: TGTGCCAGCAGTGACCTTGGGGGGTCTAGTAATGAAAAACTGTTTTTT
D gene: -; J gene: TRBJ1-6; clone size: -; V gene: TRBV7-8; CDR3 protein: CASSKTGKSSYNSPLHF; CDR3 DNA: TGTGCCAGCAGCAAAACAGGGAAAAGCTCCTATAATTCACCCCTCCACTTT
D gene: TRBD1; J gene: TRBJ1-1; clone size: -; V gene: TRBV7-9; CDR3 protein: CSSSRGTDIMNTEAFF; CDR3 DNA: TGTTCCAGCAGCCGGGGGACAGACATCATGAACACTGAAGCTTTCTTT
D gene: TRBD1; J gene: TRBJ2-1; clone size: few; V gene: TRBV5-4; CDR3 protein: CASSLDRGNYNEQFF; CDR3 DNA: TGTGCCAGCAGCTTGGACAGGGGGAATTACAATGAGCAGTTCTTC
D gene: -; J gene: TRBJ1-4; clone size: -; V gene: TRBV29-1; CDR3 protein: CSVELGQGYEKLFF; CDR3 DNA: TGCAGCGTTGAATTGGGTCAGGGATACGAAAAACTGTTTTTT
D gene: -; J gene: TRBJ1-4; clone size: -; V gene: TRBV19; CDR3 protein: CASSIGRGGIRKLFF; CDR3 DNA: TGTGCCAGTAGTATCGGGAGGGGGGGCATACGAAAACTGTTTTTT
D gene: TRBD2; J gene: TRBJ2-1; clone size: -; V gene: TRBV4-2; CDR3 protein: CASSQEVAGGSYNEQFF; CDR3 DNA: TGTGCCAGCAGCCAAGAAGTAGCGGGGGGGAGTTACAATGAGCAGTTCTTC
D gene: -; J gene: TRBJ2-5; clone size: -; V gene: TRBV6-7; CDR3 protein: CASSYPDLGEGQETQYF; CDR3 DNA: TGTGCCAGCAGTTACCCCGATTTAGGGGAAGGCCAAGAGACCCAGTACTTC
D gene: -; J gene: TRBJ1-1; clone size: few; V gene: TRBV28; CDR3 protein: CASSLRMWERVEAFF; CDR3 DNA: TGTGCCAGCAGTTTGAGGATGTGGGAGAGGGTTGAAGCTTTCTTT
D gene: TRBD1; J gene: TRBJ1-2; clone size: -; V gene: TRBV5-1; CDR3 protein: CASSWKDRGGYGYTF; CDR3 DNA: TGCGCCAGCAGCTGGAAGGACAGGGGGGGATATGGCTACACCTTC
D gene: TRBD2; J gene: TRBJ2-2; clone size: -; V gene: TRBV19; CDR3 protein: CASSSRLAGGRGTGELFF; CDR3 DNA: TGTGCCAGTAGTTCCCGACTAGCGGGGGGGAGGGGCACCGGGGAGCTGTTTTTT
D gene: -; J gene: TRBJ1-6; clone size: few; V gene: TRBV12-2; CDR3 protein: CASRLDQQGGYNSPLHF; CDR3 DNA: TGTGCAAGTCGCTTAGATCAACAGGGCGGCTATAATTCACCCCTCCACTTT
D gene: -; J gene: TRBJ2-6; clone size: -; V gene: TRBV5-4; CDR3 protein: CASSSTYSGANVLTF; CDR3 DNA: TGTGCCAGCAGCTCTACGTACTCTGGGGCCAACGTCCTGACTTTC
D gene: TRBD2; J gene: TRBJ2-5; clone size: -; V gene: TRBV9; CDR3 protein: CASSVEGGAGGDETQYF; CDR3 DNA: TGTGCCAGCAGCGTAGAAGGGGGAGCGGGGGGGGATGAGACCCAGTACTTC
D gene: -; J gene: TRBJ1-2; clone size: -; V gene: TRBV20-1; CDR3 protein: CSAIVDYGYTF; CDR3 DNA: TGCAGTGCCATAGTTGACTATGGCTACACCTTC
D gene: TRBD1; J gene: TRBJ1-1; clone size: -; V gene: TRBV13; CDR3 protein: CASSLETGTEAFF; CDR3 DNA: TGTGCCAGCAGCTTAGAGACAGGGACTGAAGCTTTCTTT
D gene: -; J gene: TRBJ2-5; clone size: -; V gene: TRBV6-6; CDR3 protein: CASRNPPGETQYF; CDR3 DNA: TGTGCCAGCAGAAACCCTCCGGGGGAGACCCAGTACTTC
D gene: -; J gene: TRBJ2-3; clone size: -; V gene: TRBV9; CDR3 protein: CASSVRGIGGDTQYF; CDR3 DNA: TGTGCCAGCAGCGTAAGGGGGATTGGGGGAGATACGCAGTATTTT
D gene: -; J gene: TRBJ1-2; clone size: once; V gene: TRBV6-1; CDR3 protein: CASSEAGLFPNYGYTF; CDR3 DNA: TGTGCCAGCAGTGAAGCGGGACTTTTCCCTAACTATGGCTACACCTTC
D gene: TRBD1; J gene: TRBJ2-5; clone size: -; V gene: TRBV2; CDR3 protein: CASSEDRGPETQYF; CDR3 DNA: TGTGCCAGCAGTGAGGACAGGGGGCCGGAGACCCAGTACTTC
D gene: -; J gene: TRBJ2-3; clone size: once; V gene: TRBV5-1; CDR3 protein: CATRQVMGTDTQYF; CDR3 DNA: TGCGCCACCAGGCAGGTAATGGGCACAGATACGCAGTATTTT
D gene: TRBD1; J gene: TRBJ1-1; clone size: -; V gene: TRBV5-4; CDR3 protein: CASGRDREMASSAFF; CDR3 DNA: TGTGCCAGCGGACGGGACAGGGAAATGGCAAGTTCCGCTTTCTTT
D gene: -; J gene: TRBJ1-2; clone size: -; V gene: TRBV6-1; CDR3 protein: CASSEGGNYGYTF; CDR3 DNA: TGTGCCAGCAGTGAGGGAGGGAACTATGGCTACACCTTC
D gene: TRBD1; J gene: TRBJ1-5; clone size: -; V gene: TRBV7-8; CDR3 protein: CASSLELGGAGQPQHF; CDR3 DNA: TGTGCCAGCAGCTTAGAGTTAGGGGGCGCGGGTCAGCCCCAGCATTTT
D gene: TRBD2; J gene: TRBJ2-3; clone size: -; V gene: TRBV6-5; CDR3 protein: CASSYERGMADTQYF; CDR3 DNA: TGTGCCAGCAGTTACGAGCGGGGCATGGCAGATACGCAGTATTTT
D gene: -; J gene: TRBJ2-2; clone size: -; V gene: TRBV6-5; CDR3 protein: CASRDSGAGTGELFF; CDR3 DNA: TGTGCCAGCAGGGACAGTGGGGCGGGCACCGGGGAGCTGTTTTTT
D gene: TRBD1; J gene: TRBJ2-5; clone size: once; V gene: TRBV11-2; CDR3 protein: CASSPQGWQETQYF; CDR3 DNA: TGTGCCAGCAGCCCACAGGGGTGGCAAGAGACCCAGTACTTC
D gene: -; J gene: TRBJ2-1; clone size: -; V gene: TRBV9; CDR3 protein: CASSVGEGGAFGNEQFF; CDR3 DNA: TGTGCCAGCAGCGTAGGAGAGGGGGGGGCATTTGGTAATGAGCAGTTCTTC
D gene: TRBD1; J gene: TRBJ2-2; clone size: -; V gene: TRBV19; CDR3 protein: CASSGRTGSTGELFF; CDR3 DNA: TGTGCCAGTAGTGGCCGGACAGGGAGCACCGGGGAGCTGTTTTTT
D gene: -; J gene: TRBJ2-7; clone size: few; V gene: TRBV4-1; CDR3 protein: CASSYLGGVSYEQYF; CDR3 DNA: TGCGCCAGCAGCTATCTGGGCGGGGTTTCCTACGAGCAGTACTTC